This TCR beta chain comes out of a study of T cell repertoires in cytomegalovirus infection (dated by TCRdb to the late 2010s). The study in broad terms: The HLA type of each donor mattered for the analysis, because public TCR beta signatures pointed to carriage of CMV infection along with the matching HLA type. Broad study findings and their caveats: Cumulative frequency of public TCR beta family members discriminated carriers of CMV infection plus the relevant HLA type in this cohort and an independent approximately 350-donor cohort. The ex vivo response was dominated by HLA-C-restricted CMV-specific TCR beta clonotypes, and the single most frequent clonotype in two of eight donors was supplied by these HLA-C-restricted clonotypes.

V drops 4 bases and J drops 4 bases, leaving 7 bases in between. Counted from cysteine to phenylalanine, this CDR3 has 13 amino acids. Only CDR3 DNA remains: 39 bases, in frame from the first base. CDR1 and CDR2 (MDHEN, SYDVKM) derive from the germline V gene. Sequenced using an Illumina HiSeq 1500. Starting from the raw public reads, TCRdb applied fastp trimming at Q25, assembled clones with MiXCR and retained in-frame beta chains. Rows matching on CDR3 protein sequence are summarized as one entry with the most common DNA and genes. The sample table shows roughly 150,000 distinct CDR3 sequences, and roughly a quarter are seen once. 10% to 11% of the sample lies in the top ten. To note about this clonotype: Its antigen remains unidentified. The sample holds no much larger clone one base away, and base qualities are not on file.

This receptor was identified in a human donor in good health (CMV status not recorded). Some clones in this sample may be carry-over from other donors' samples. Sequenced material: PBMCs. The receptor chain draws on TRBV28 and TRBJ2-2; a confident D gene designation cannot be given. The CDR3 region: CASSSAPTGELFF. The DNA is TGTGCCAGCAGTTCCGCCCCCACCGGGGAGCTGTTTTTT.